The 20 T cell receptor beta chains given below trace back to one sample, sequenced in a study of cytomegalovirus exposure and HLA in healthy donors. Method: immunoSEQ multiplex PCR; TCRdb's copy keeps in-frame clones and lacks some. The table has roughly 330,000 clones, around 90% seen once; the top ten hold roughly 1.2%. Specimen: PBMCs. All receptors come from a young woman in good health and CMV-seropositive.

The chain joins TRBV20-1 to TRBJ1-1; the D gene is possibly TRBD1 (6 bases). This CDR3 is 11 amino acids long. CDR1 and CDR2 (germline): DFQATT, SNEGSKA (reference sequence). V shed 8 bases and J shed 5 bases, with 12 bases lying between them. The CDR3 loop reads CSQGRGTEAFF. The CDR3 DNA sequence: TGCAGTCAGGGGCGGGGGACTGAAGCTTTCTTT.

The rearrangement uses TRBV27 and TRBJ2-5; D may be TRBD2 (6 bases). The germline CDR1 and CDR2 sequences are MNHEY and SMNVEV (reference sequence). The CDR3 is made up of 15 amino acids. Trimming took 6 bases from V and 2 from J, leaving 16 bases between them. The CDR3 sequence: CASSSRTISQETQYF. For the CDR3, the DNA is TGTGCCAGCAGCTCGCGGACTATTTCACAAGAGACCCAGTACTTC.

The chain uses TRBV29-1 and TRBJ2-7, with D tentatively TRBD2 (6 bases). CDR3 size: 15 residues. CDR1 and CDR2 from the germline V gene are SQVTM and ANQGSEA. V was trimmed by 4 bases and J by 2 bases, leaving 18 bases between them. The CDR3 bases are TGCAGCGTTGTATACCCCGGGACTCCAACCTACGAGCAGTACTTC. It yields the protein CSVVYPGTPTYEQYF.

V is TRBV6-1 and J is TRBJ2-1; the D gene is possibly TRBD1 (6 bases). The CDR3 is made up of 15 amino acids. CDR1 is MNHNS, CDR2 SASEGT, per germline. Trimming shortened V by 3 bases and J by 2 bases, and 11 bases separated the two germline ends. CDR3 sequence (DNA): TGTGCCAGCAGTGACTGGGGACAAACCTACAATGAGCAGTTCTTC. Protein sequence: CASSDWGQTYNEQFF.

The sample holds a few counts of this clone. The chain employs TRBV18 and TRBJ1-2; no clear D gene. The CDR3 contains 13 residues. V lost 2 bases and J lost 4, with 8 bases in between. CDR1 is KGHSH and CDR2 is LQKENI in the germline V gene. The CDR3 region is CASSPLEIYGYTF. The CDR3 region has the DNA TGTGCCAGCTCACCATTAGAAATCTATGGCTACACCTTC.

The V call is TRBV27, the J call TRBJ2-7; no firm D call. From germline, CDR1 is MNHEY and CDR2 SMNVEV (reference sequence). This CDR3 spans 16 amino acids. V was pared by 3 bases and J by 0 bases, with 15 bases between. Here the CDR3 DNA reads TGTGCCAGCAGTTTCGCCGGCGGCGCCTACTCCTACGAGCAGTACTTC. It specifies CASSFAGGAYSYEQYF.

This sequence joins TRBV6-6 and TRBJ2-7; D gene uncertain. CDR1 is MNHNY, CDR2 SVGAGI, per germline (reference sequence). CDR3 length: 10 amino acids. The V gene lost 5 bases and the J gene lost 3 bases, with 2 bases spanning the gap. The CDR3 sequence: CASSGYEQYF. DNA of the CDR3: TGTGCCAGCAGTGGCTACGAGCAGTACTTC.

The J gene is TRBJ2-7, the V gene TRBV6-1, with D hard to call. This CDR3 has 17 amino acids. The germline gives CDR1 MNHNS, CDR2 SASEGT. With 3 bases removed from V and 3 bases from J, the gap between germline ends came to 21 bases. CDR3 bases: TGTGCCAGCAGTGACAATAGGTTGGCAGCGACCGGCTACGAGCAGTACTTC. It translates to CASSDNRLAATGYEQYF.

The rearrangement links TRBV5-1 to TRBJ2-3; 9 bases fit TRBD2. After removal of 0 bases from V and 2 bases from J, the junction contained 13 bases not matched to a gene. CDR3 length equals 19 residues. The germline CDR1 and CDR2 sequences are SGHRS and YFSETQ. In DNA form, the CDR3 reads TGCGCCAGCAGCTTGGGAGGTAGCGGGGGCCCCCCAAACACAGATACGCAGTATTTT. It is translated as CASSLGGSGGPPNTDTQYF.

The table lists this clone with a count of one. The chain is built from TRBV29-1 and TRBJ1-1, with D possibly matching TRBD1 (6 bases). The CDR3 loop spans 16 amino acids. CDR1 and CDR2 (germline): SQVTM, ANQGSEA. The V end lost 7 bases, the J end lost 2 bases, and 23 bases lay between the germline ends. CDR3 nucleotides: TGCAGCGGTACCAACGGGGGGGGCTGGATAAACACTGAAGCTTTCTTT. It codes for CSGTNGGGWINTEAFF.

The chain couples TRBV27 to TRBJ2-7; 7 bases line up with TRBD1. In germline, CDR1 is MNHEY, CDR2 SMNVEV (reference sequence). V lost 7 bases, J lost 6 bases, and 6 bases stayed unmatched. The CDR3 covers 12 residues. CDR3 sequence: CASKRQGREQYF. The CDR3 coding sequence is TGTGCCAGCAAGAGACAGGGACGCGAGCAGTACTTC.

This chain uses TRBV29-1 with TRBJ1-2; 7 bases fit TRBD1. The CDR3 is 12 amino acids. Germline V CDR1 and CDR2: SQVTM, ANQGSEA. J lost 3 bases, V lost 4 bases, and 2 bases had no gene match. The CDR3 DNA is TGCAGCGTTGTGGGGACAGACTATGGCTACACCTTC. Its translation is CSVVGTDYGYTF.

CDR3 bases: TGTGCCTGGAGTGTAGGACAGACCCTGCGCACTGAAGCTTTCTTT. It specifies CAWSVGQTLRTEAFF. The chain couples TRBV30 to TRBJ1-1, with TRBD1 as a possible D gene (6 bases). V lost 0 bases and J lost 4, with 15 bases in between. CDR1 is GTSNPN, CDR2 SVGIG, per germline (reference sequence). This CDR3 has 15 residues.

The J gene is TRBJ2-5, the V gene TRBV13, with 7 bases that match TRBD2. The CDR3 contains 13 residues. The germline gives CDR1 PRHDT, CDR2 FYEKMQ (reference sequence). Trimming removed 5 bases from V and 4 bases from J; junction bases left unmatched: 4. The CDR3 reads CASSLRTRETQYF. The CDR3 coding sequence is TGTGCCAGCAGCCTCAGGACTAGAGAGACCCAGTACTTC.

The genes are TRBV2 and TRBJ2-7; D is uncertain. With 0 bases removed from V and 3 bases from J, the gap between germline ends came to 9 bases. The germline gives CDR1 SNHLY, CDR2 FYNNEI. The CDR3 runs to 14 residues. CDR3 coding DNA: TGTGCCAGCAGTGAAGCAGGGCCCGGCTACGAGCAGTACTTC. It encodes CASSEAGPGYEQYF.

In its sample, this clone was seen once. The gene calls are TRBV2 and TRBJ2-5; 8 bases align to TRBD2. J lost 0 bases, V lost 9 bases, and 9 bases had no gene match. Germline values: CDR1 SNHLY, CDR2 FYNNEI. The CDR3 has 15 amino acids. CDR3 residues: CASSSRLANQETQYF. The CDR3 DNA sequence: TGTGCCAGTAGCAGTAGACTAGCGAACCAAGAGACCCAGTACTTC.

This clone was observed once. This chain links TRBV6-5 with TRBJ2-1; no firm D call. With 6 bases removed from V and 0 bases from J, the gap between germline ends came to 9 bases. The CDR3 loop spans 14 amino acids. Germline CDR1 reads MNHEY; CDR2 reads SVGAGI. The CDR3 DNA sequence: TGTGCCAGCAGCCGGCGGAACTCCTACAATGAGCAGTTCTTC. It encodes CASSRRNSYNEQFF.

This chain links TRBV10-3 with TRBJ2-5, with D possibly TRBD2 on 6 matching bases. The CDR3 has 13 amino acids. V was pared by 6 bases and J by 5 bases, with 13 bases between. Germline loops: CDR1 ENHRY, CDR2 SYGVKD. The DNA of the CDR3 is TGTGCCATCAGACCGGGAGCCGAGGAGACCCAGTACTTC. Amino acid sequence: CAIRPGAEETQYF.

The chain couples TRBV28 to TRBJ2-7; D ambiguous. The CDR3 totals 14 residues. Germline assignment: CDR1 MDHEN and CDR2 SYDVKM. The V gene lost 3 bases and the J gene lost 10 bases, with 19 bases spanning the gap. CDR3 region: CASSFLAPPTEQYF. CDR3 nucleotides: TGTGCCAGCAGTTTTCTGGCGCCCCCCACCGAACAGTACTTC.

J is TRBJ2-5 and V is TRBV13, with 9 bases lining up with TRBD2. Germline V CDR1 and CDR2: PRHDT, FYEKMQ (reference sequence). The CDR3 loop spans 15 amino acids. The junction had 6 bases not matched to a gene; V was cut back by 0 bases and J by 7 bases. The CDR3, as DNA: TGTGCCAGCAGCTTAGGTACTAGCGGGTCGCGGACCCAGTACTTC. Translating it yields CASSLGTSGSRTQYF.